The sequence of this TCR beta chain was determined in a study of early stage breast cancer tumors. As regards this clone: What it binds is unknown.

This CDR3 contains 14 residues. V was pared by 10 bases and J by 3 bases, with 16 bases between. Germline V gives CDR1 SGHTA, CDR2 FQGNSA. The study's findings and limits: Comparing each tissue with blood distinguished tumor from normal in about 90% of the 16 patients.

TCRdb keeps only in-frame clones here, not all; method: immunoSEQ multiplex PCR. The sample has fewer than 50,000 clones, about 73% seen once. Sequenced sample: blood. The chain carries TRBV7-2 and TRBJ1-5; possible D gene TRBD1, 5 bases. This sequence was found in a person in their fifties or sixties with breast cancer. The chain's CDR3 is CATSRVGLNQPQHF. The CDR3 nucleotides read TGTGCCACCTCCCGGGTGGGGCTCAATCAGCCCCAGCATTTT.